This T cell receptor beta chain appears in the sequencing data of a study of shared clonotypes between healthy human individuals. As originally analysed: Junction-only immunoSEQ data arrived without quality scores, meaning filtering differed. Measured with immunoSEQ multiplex PCR; TCRdb has only the in-frame clones, and not every one. That table is the source of V, J and clone size, and D and trimming were worked out from the DNA. The sample holds some 490,000 clones, 78% seen once. J lost 3 bases, V lost 2 bases, and 8 bases had no gene match. In germline, CDR1 is SGHTA, CDR2 FQGNSA. The CDR3 covers 17 residues.

V gene TRBV7-2 combines with J gene TRBJ2-7; 12 bases agree with TRBD2. This receptor was identified in a woman aged 35 to 49 in good health. Some clones in this sample may be carry-over from other donors' samples. The sample taken for sequencing was PBMCs. Written as DNA, the CDR3 is TGTGCCAGCAGCTTATGGCCTAGCGGGAGGGCCCTCTACGAGCAGTACTTC. Its translation: CASSLWPSGRALYEQYF.